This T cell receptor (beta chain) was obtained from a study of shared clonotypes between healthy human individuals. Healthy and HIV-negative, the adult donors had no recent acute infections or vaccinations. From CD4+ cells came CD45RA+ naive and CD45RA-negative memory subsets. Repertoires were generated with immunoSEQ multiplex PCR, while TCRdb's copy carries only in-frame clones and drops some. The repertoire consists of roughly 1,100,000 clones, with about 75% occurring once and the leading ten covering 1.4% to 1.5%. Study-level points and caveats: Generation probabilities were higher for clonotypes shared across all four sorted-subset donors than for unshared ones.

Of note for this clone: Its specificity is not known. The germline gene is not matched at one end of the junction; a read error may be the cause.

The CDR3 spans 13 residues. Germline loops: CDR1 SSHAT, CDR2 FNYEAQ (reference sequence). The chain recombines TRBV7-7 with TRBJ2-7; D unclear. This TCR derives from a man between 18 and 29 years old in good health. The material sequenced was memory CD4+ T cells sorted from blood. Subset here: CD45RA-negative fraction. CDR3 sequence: CASSLGPSNEQYF. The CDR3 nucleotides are TGTGCTAGCAGCTTAGGACCTTCTAACGAGCAGTACTTC.